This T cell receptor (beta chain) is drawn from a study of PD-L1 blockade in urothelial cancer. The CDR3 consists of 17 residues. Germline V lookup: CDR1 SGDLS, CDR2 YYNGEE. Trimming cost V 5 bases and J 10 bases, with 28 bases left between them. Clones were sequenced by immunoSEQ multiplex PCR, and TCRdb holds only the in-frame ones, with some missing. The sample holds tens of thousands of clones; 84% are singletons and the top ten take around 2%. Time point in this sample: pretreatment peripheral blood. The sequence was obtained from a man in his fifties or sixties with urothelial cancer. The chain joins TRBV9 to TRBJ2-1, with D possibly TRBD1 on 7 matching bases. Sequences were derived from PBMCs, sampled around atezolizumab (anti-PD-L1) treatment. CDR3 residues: CASSVGEDRPMWREQFF. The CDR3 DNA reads TGTGCCAGCAGTGTCGGGGAGGACAGGCCCATGTGGAGGGAGCAGTTCTTC.